Sequencing of this T cell receptor (beta chain) was carried out in a study of T cells in localized non-small cell lung cancer. The CDR3 has 15 amino acids. Germline V gene sequence: CDR1 SNHLY, CDR2 FYNNEI. V gave up 4 bases and J gave up 4 bases; unmatched junction bases: 8. TCRdb keeps only in-frame clones here, not all; method: immunoSEQ multiplex PCR. The repertoire holds around 20,000 clones, with around 89% as singletons. Notes on this clone: Its antigen is unknown.

Notes on the study in general: Researchers found a median approximately 50 of the top 100 tumor clones in adjacent lung. The study sequenced only one region of the tumor. As a result, intratumor heterogeneity could not be excluded and remains possible.

Here the sequenced sample was peripheral blood, taken before any cancer treatment. The chain links TRBV2 to TRBJ2-3; TRBD1 aligns across 7 bases. The source of this sequence is a man aged 35 to 70 with stage I lung adenocarcinoma. DNA for the CDR3: TGTGCCAGCAGTGGACAGGGTAGTTACGCAGATACGCAGTATTTT. It translates to CASSGQGSYADTQYF.